The present T cell receptor beta chain was sequenced within a study of cytomegalovirus exposure and HLA in healthy donors (dated by TCRdb to between 2016 and 2019). In terms of the full investigation: According to an earlier analysis of several hundred of the donors, 200 million or so T cells yielded roughly 100 million unique TCR beta sequences and around 300 Gb of sequence data. Roughly 300 gigabases of sequencing data and around 80 million unique TCR sequences made up an early release that covered several hundred HLA-typed donors. Among the roughly 430 genotyped donors, about 83% belonged to the genetic ancestry cluster associated with self-reported Caucasian donors. The study was designed to test whether signatures of past pathogen exposure could be identified by cataloging public T cell receptors. The study used immunosequencing to profile the T cell repertoires of approximately 640 subjects and linked those repertoires to cytomegalovirus serostatus. In addition to the first cohort of 666 subjects, a separate validation cohort of under 150 different subjects was used. To predict cytomegalovirus infection status, the study combined high-throughput TCR immunosequencing, statistical association of individual TCRs with disease status, and machine learning. To study patterns of TCR occurrence, a later analysis re-analyzed previously published TCR beta repertoires from several hundred donors and added high-resolution HLA genotyping. Rather than using new phenotypic data, the later analysis identified candidate immune exposures from TCR beta sequences and from how often those sequences occurred across donors. To decide whether each TCR beta V gene segment behaved as functional or pseudogenic, an earlier analysis of some 600 of the donors relied on high-throughput TCR beta sequencing. Donor age, sex, ethnicity and CMV serostatus were compiled together with the repertoire data. A later genetic analysis used genome-wide SNP genotypes for 398 of the 666 donors, treating that subset as a discovery cohort. Every repertoire in the discovery cohort had been generated on one and the same sequencing platform. Class I and class II HLA loci were covered by the typing at four-digit resolution. The number of typed donors differed by locus: roughly 629-640 for A, B, C, DRB1 and DQB1; 500 to 550 for DQA1; approximately 600 for DPA1; and roughly 470 for DPB1. Because of strong linkage in the cohort, roughly five DR-DQ haplotypes were treated as single units for association and clustering. On average, roughly 200,000 unique TCR beta nucleotide sequences were sequenced per donor among fewer than 500 genotyped donors of the cohort, with roughly 18% of those sequences being non-productive.

The cohort comprised 666 healthy bone marrow donors. Cohort members were all nominally healthy when sampled, although unrecorded immune exposures were likely present. The donor tested CMV seropositive and was one of the 289 seropositive cohort members. A peripheral blood sample was collected from each donor, and TCR beta sequencing was performed on peripheral blood mononuclear cells. The Qiagen DNeasy Blood Extraction Kit was used to extract genomic DNA from the blood cell samples. General study outcomes and caveats: In vitro tests confirmed that three of the cytomegalovirus-associated TCR beta chains recognize cytomegalovirus antigens. The earlier analysis of fewer than 750 of the donors excluded roughly 17 rarely observed V segments, including chromosome 9 orphons, because counts were too low. Across donors, most TCR sequences were observed very rarely, whereas some public TCRs were present in many individuals. In this cohort, only TCR beta chains were sequenced, and detectable features were limited by the absence of alpha or paired-chain data. Several of the top co-occurrence clusters appeared to be linked to parvovirus B19, influenza, CMV and Epstein-Barr virus, according to a later analysis. Assigning TCR associations to individual alleles was difficult when HLA alleles, especially DR and DQ, strongly co-occurred. A later genetic analysis associated a missense DCLRE1C variant with V-gene and J-gene trimming of TCR beta chains, and an independent cohort replicated the association. In the study, around 150 TCR beta chains were listed as associated with cytomegalovirus. In an earlier analysis of roughly 500 of the donors, most TCR beta V segments appeared in productive rearrangements about 90% or about 30% of the time, broadly matching IMGT annotations. Specific HLA alleles were associated with over 15,000 TCR beta sequences at a false discovery rate of 0.05 in a later analysis. Roughly uniform sequencing depth across donors was assumed in presence/absence analyses, although this assumption may not hold. A later analysis found that HLA-associated TCR beta chains were more clonally expanded and had lower generation probabilities than equally common non-associated chains. Correlated functional status among segregating V segments might reflect linkage disequilibrium, but an unknown experimental factor could not be ruled out. According to the authors, the approach could potentially be generalized to other disease states and immunological phenotypes. A further reported finding was that TCR beta sequences accurately predicted the HLA-A and HLA-B alleles for most subjects in the first cohort. Immune exposure information for the cohort was limited to CMV serostatus. A group of highly shared sequence variants was considered likely to be a technical artifact of the sequencing pipeline. In both the original and validation cohorts, the classifier was reported to diagnose cytomegalovirus status with high specificity and sensitivity. Most CMV-associated TCR beta chains appeared to be HLA-restricted in a later analysis, and the HLA associations seemed to be driven largely by CMV exposure. A later genetic analysis reported fewer N-insertions in productive TCRs among donors in an Asian-associated ancestry cluster than the roughly 690-donor mean. A later analysis found that TCR association rates varied across HLA loci, with DRB1 alleles showing the most associated TCRs and HLA-C alleles the fewest. Because some donors lacked HLA typing at each locus, the association tests relied only on the typed subset.

Libraries were built with the immunoSEQ multiplex PCR assay. For the multiplex PCR, a mixture combining 60 forward primers for TCR Vbeta segments and 13 reverse primers for TCR Jbeta segments was used. The CDR3 region of rearranged TCR beta genes was amplified from genomic DNA by a multiplex PCR assay. On the Illumina HiSeq System, the amplified TCR beta libraries were sequenced as 87-base-pair reads. The original pipeline was this. Across the 600 to 700 repertoires, a later analysis counted 75 million to 90 million unique TCR beta chains, 9.5 million to 12 million of which were shared by at least two donors. Raw reads were error-corrected and collapsed into unique sequences with a nearest-neighbor algorithm that merged closely related sequences to remove PCR and sequencing errors. CDR3 sequences were aligned to IMGT reference sequences to assign V, D and J gene segments. Each retained sequence needed at least a six-nucleotide match to both a V gene segment and a J gene segment. Rearrangements were classified as productive when the CDR3 lacked stop codons and remained in frame with V and J, and all other rearrangements were classified as non-productive. CDR3 was defined by IMGT convention, running from the second conserved V-encoded cysteine to the conserved J-encoded phenylalanine. Sequences without an unambiguous match to a single V gene segment were excluded from the earlier analysis of 587 of the donors. In an earlier analysis of a few hundred of the donors, V segments were called functional above 56.7% productive rearrangements and were called segregating when the between-donor standard deviation exceeded 5%. To diagnose cytomegalovirus status from the catalog of TCR beta chain sequences, a statistical classification framework was built. In a later analysis, V and J genes were assigned by comparing TCR nucleotide sequences against IMGT/GENE-DB human TR gene sequences. The TCRdist pipeline was used in a later analysis to assign CDR3 sequences and most-parsimonious VDJ recombination scenarios. A later analysis defined each TCR beta chain by its CDR3 amino acid sequence plus V-gene family, and excluded reads lacking a unique V-gene family. To address suspected cross-contamination and a sequencing artifact, a later analysis removed 450 to 700 highly shared, low-generation-probability nucleotide sequences. A later analysis calculated a clonal expansion index for each public chain from normalized within-repertoire ranks of inferred template counts. In a later analysis, generation probabilities were computed with a VDJ recombination model fitted to out-of-frame rearrangements, and the resulting probabilities were checked against IGoR. Hypergeometric tests were used in a later analysis to score TCR-TCR, TCR-HLA and TCR-CMV co-occurrence, with a repertoire-size bias correction applied to the TCR pairs. In a later analysis, false discovery rates were estimated by permuting HLA or CMV assignments 20 times. A later analysis grouped co-occurring TCRs with DBSCAN, adding TCRdist sequence similarity when clustering within HLA-allele-positive subsets. Repertoires with fewer than 30,000 or more than 120,000 public chains, plus five repertoires with anomalous nucleotide sharing, were excluded from co-occurrence clustering. TCRdb stores this immuneACCESS table with in-frame sequences only. Part of the clones is absent; in the studies checked, under half of the shortfall reflects unresolved V genes, and no reason is known for the rest. That table furnishes V, J and clone size, whereas the DNA furnished D and trimming. Counted in this sample were about 89,000 clones; about 85% of them appeared once. The ten largest make up around 7% of the sample.

As concerns this clone: The antigen it recognizes is unknown. No clone much larger than this one lies a single base away; base qualities are absent.

The sample consisted of PBMCs. The source is a middle-aged man in good health and CMV-seropositive.

Here the CDR3 is given as CASSGRDSLTYNEQFF. The sequenced DNA is TGTGCCAGTAGTGGACGGGACTCCCTCACCTACAATGAGCAGTTCTTC. The rearrangement combines TRBV19 with TRBJ2-1, and the D gene may be TRBD2, 6 bases matching. From a lookup of the germline V gene (reference sequence), CDR1 and CDR2 are LNHDA and SQIVND. Including cysteine and phenylalanine, the CDR3 has 16 amino acids. This entry keeps only the CDR3 DNA: 48 bases, framed from base 1. The junction shows trimming of 5 bases on V and 2 bases on J, plus 16 bases between the germline ends.